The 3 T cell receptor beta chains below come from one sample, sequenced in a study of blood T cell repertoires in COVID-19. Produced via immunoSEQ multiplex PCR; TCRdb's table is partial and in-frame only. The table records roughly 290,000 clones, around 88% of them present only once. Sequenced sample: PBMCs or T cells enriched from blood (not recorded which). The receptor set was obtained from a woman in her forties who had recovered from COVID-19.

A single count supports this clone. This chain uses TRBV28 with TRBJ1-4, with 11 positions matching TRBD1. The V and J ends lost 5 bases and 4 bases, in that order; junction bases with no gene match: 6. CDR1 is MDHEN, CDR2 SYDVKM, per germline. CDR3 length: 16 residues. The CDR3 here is CASSAGQGALNEKLFF. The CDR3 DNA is TGTGCCAGCAGTGCTGGACAGGGGGCCCTTAATGAAAAACTGTTTTTT.

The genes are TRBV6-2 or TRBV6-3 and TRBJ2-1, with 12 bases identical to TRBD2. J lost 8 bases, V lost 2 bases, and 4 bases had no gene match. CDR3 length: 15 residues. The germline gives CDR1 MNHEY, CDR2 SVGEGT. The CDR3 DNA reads TGTGCCAGCAGTTACGGCCTAGCGGGAGGGGATGAGCAGTTCTTC. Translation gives CASSYGLAGGDEQFF.

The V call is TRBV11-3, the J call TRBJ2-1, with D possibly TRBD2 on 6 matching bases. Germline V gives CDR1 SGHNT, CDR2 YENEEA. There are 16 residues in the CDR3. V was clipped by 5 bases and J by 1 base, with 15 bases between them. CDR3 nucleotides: TGTGCCAGCAGCCGCCAGACTAGGAGTTCCTACAATGAGCAGTTCTTC. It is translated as CASSRQTRSSYNEQFF.